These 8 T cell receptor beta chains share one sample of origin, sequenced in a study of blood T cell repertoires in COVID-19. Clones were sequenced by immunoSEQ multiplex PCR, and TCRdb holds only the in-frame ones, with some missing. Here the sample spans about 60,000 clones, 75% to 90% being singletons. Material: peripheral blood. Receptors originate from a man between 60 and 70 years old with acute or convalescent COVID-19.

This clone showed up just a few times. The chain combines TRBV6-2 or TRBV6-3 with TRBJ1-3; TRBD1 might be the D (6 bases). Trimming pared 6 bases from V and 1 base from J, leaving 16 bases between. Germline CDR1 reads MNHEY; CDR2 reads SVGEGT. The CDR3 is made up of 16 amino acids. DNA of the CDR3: TGTGCCAGCAGCCGCCACCAACAGGGTTCTGGAAACACCATATATTTT. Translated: CASSRHQQGSGNTIYF.

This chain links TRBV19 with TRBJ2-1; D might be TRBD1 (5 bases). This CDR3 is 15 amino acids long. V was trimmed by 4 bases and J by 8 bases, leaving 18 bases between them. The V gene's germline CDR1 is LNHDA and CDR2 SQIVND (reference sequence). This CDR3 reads CASSTPGATGDEQFF. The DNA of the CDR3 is TGTGCCAGTAGTACCCCTGGGGCTACCGGCGATGAGCAGTTCTTC.

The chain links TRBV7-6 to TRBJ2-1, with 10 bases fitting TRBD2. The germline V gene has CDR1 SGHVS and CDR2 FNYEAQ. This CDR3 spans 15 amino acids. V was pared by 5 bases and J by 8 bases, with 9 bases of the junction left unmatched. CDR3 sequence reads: CASSKLAGEQHEQFF. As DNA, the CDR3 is TGTGCCAGCAGCAAGCTAGCGGGAGAACAGCATGAGCAGTTCTTC.

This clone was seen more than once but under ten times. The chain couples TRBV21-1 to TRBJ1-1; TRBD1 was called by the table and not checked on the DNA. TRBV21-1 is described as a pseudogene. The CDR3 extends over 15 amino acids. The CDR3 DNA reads TGTGCCAGCAGCCCCGGTGTGGACACGGACAATGAAGCTTTCTTT. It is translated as CASSPGVDTDNEAFF.

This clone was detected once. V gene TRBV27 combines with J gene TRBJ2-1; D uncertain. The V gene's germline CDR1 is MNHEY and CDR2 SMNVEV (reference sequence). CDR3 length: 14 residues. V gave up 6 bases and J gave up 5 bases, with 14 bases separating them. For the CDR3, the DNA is TGTGCCAGCAGAAACATCCCACAGAACAATGAGCAGTTCTTC. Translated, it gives CASRNIPQNNEQFF.

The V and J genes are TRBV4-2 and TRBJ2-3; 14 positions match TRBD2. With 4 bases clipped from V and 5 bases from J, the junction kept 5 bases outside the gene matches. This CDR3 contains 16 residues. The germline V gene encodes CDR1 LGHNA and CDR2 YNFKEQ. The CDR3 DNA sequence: TGTGCCAGCAGCCCCGGGGGACTAGCGGGAGAAGATACGCAGTATTTT. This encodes CASSPGGLAGEDTQYF.

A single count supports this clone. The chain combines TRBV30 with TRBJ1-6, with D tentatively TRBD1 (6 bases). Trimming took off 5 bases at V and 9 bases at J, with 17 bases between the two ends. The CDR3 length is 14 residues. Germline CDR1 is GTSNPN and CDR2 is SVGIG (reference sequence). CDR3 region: CAWSPGGAGSPLHF. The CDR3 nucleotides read TGTGCCTGGTCCCCGGGGGGGGCAGGTTCACCCCTCCACTTT. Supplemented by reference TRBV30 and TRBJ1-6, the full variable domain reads SQTIHQWPATLVQPVGSPLSLECTVEGTSNPNLYWYRQAAGRGLQLLFYSVGIGQISSEVPQNLSASRPQDRQFILSSKKLLLSDSGFYLCAWSPGGAGSPLHFGNGTRLTVT.

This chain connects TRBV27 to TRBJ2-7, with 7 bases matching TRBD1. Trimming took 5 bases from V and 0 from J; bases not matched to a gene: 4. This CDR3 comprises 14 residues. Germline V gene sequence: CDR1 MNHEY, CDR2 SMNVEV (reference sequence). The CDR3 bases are TGTGCCAGCAGTCCGGACAGGTACTCCTACGAGCAGTACTTC. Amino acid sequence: CASSPDRYSYEQYF.